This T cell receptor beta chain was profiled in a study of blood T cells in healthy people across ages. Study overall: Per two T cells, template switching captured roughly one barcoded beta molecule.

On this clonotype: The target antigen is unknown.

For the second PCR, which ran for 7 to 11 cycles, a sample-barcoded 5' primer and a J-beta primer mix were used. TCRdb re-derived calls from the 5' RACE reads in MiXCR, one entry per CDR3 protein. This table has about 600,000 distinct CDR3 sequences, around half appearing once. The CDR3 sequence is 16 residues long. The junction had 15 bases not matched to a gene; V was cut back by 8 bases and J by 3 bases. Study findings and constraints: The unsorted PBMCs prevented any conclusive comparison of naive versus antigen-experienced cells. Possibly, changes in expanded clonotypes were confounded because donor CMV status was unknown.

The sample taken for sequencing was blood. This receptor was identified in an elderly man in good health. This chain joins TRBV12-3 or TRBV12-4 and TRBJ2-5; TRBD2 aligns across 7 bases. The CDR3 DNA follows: TGTGCCAGCGACCAGGGCGGGGGATGGGTAAAAGAGACCCAGTACTTC. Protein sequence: CASDQGGGWVKETQYF.